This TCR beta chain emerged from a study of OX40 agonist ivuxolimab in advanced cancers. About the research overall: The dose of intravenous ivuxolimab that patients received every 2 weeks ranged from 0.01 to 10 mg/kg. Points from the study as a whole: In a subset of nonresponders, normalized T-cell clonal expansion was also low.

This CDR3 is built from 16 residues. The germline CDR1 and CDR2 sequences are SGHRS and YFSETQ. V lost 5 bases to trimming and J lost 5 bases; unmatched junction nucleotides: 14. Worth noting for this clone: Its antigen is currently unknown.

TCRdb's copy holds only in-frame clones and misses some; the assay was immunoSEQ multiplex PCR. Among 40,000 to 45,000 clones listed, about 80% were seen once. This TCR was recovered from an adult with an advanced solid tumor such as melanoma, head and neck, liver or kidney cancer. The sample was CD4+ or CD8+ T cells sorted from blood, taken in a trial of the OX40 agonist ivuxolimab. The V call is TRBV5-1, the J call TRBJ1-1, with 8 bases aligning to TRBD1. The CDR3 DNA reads TGCGCCAGCAGTTCTACGGGGACAGGAGGAAGAACTGAAGCTTTCTTT. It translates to CASSSTGTGGRTEAFF.